Described below is a single TCR beta chain sequence and its context. Its antigen remains unidentified. One base away lies a much larger clone, so this may be a sequencing read error. The method was immunoSEQ multiplex PCR; TCRdb's version includes in-frame clones alone and lacks a portion of them. The sample contains 15,000 to 20,000 clones, just over 70% of which appear only once. The CDR3 runs 15 residues. V lost 1 base, J lost 2 bases, and 9 bases lay in between. From germline, CDR1 is SGHAT and CDR2 FQNNGV. The sample belongs to a study of OX40 agonist ivuxolimab in advanced cancers. Study-wide points: Fewer expanded clones were found on average in CD4+ than in CD8+ T cells.

The clonotype originates from an adult with an advanced solid tumor such as melanoma, head and neck, liver or kidney cancer. This chain connects TRBV11-2 to TRBJ2-1; D is possibly TRBD2 (5 bases). The sample was CD4+ or CD8+ T cells sorted from blood, taken in a trial of the OX40 agonist ivuxolimab. The CDR3 protein is CASSLGSGPYNEQFF. The CDR3 DNA reads as TGTGCCAGCAGCTTAGGAAGCGGCCCCTACAATGAGCAGTTCTTC.